This TCR beta chain was documented in a study of blood T cell repertoires in COVID-19. On the study more broadly: From the United States, Italy and Spain came samples of acute and convalescent COVID-19. PBMCs, B-cell-depleted T cells, or T cells provided the cDNA or gDNA that made up the material.

V dropped 3 bases and J dropped 3 bases, with 14 bases sitting between them. Germline CDR1 is SGHNT and CDR2 is YENEEA. This CDR3 has 15 amino acids. Seattle patient enrollment occurred during active infection, with longitudinal follow-up thereafter. This clone was seen more than once but under ten times. In the original workflow: By means of reference gene primer amplification, nucleated cell counts were estimated. The table came from immunoSEQ multiplex PCR; TCRdb's copy has only in-frame clones and leaves some out. The V and J calls and clone size were taken over from that table, and D and trimming were inferred from the DNA. The repertoire has 350,000 to 450,000 clones, roughly 90% of them found once; the top ten carry under 8.5%.

The origin of this receptor is an older woman with COVID-19, enrolled during active disease. The sample was peripheral blood. This rearrangement joins TRBV11-3 to TRBJ1-2; perhaps TRBD1 as D (6 bases). Here the CDR3 DNA reads TGTGCCAGCAGCTTGACAGCCGGGACACACTATGGCTACACCTTC. Protein: CASSLTAGTHYGYTF. The full variable domain, its missing parts supplied by reference TRBV11-3 and TRBJ1-2, is EAGVVQSPRYKIIEKKQPVAFWCNPISGHNTLYWYLQNLGQGPELLIRYENEEAVDDSQLPKDRFSAERLKGVDSTLKIQPAELGDSAVYLCASSLTAGTHYGYTFGSGTRLTVV.